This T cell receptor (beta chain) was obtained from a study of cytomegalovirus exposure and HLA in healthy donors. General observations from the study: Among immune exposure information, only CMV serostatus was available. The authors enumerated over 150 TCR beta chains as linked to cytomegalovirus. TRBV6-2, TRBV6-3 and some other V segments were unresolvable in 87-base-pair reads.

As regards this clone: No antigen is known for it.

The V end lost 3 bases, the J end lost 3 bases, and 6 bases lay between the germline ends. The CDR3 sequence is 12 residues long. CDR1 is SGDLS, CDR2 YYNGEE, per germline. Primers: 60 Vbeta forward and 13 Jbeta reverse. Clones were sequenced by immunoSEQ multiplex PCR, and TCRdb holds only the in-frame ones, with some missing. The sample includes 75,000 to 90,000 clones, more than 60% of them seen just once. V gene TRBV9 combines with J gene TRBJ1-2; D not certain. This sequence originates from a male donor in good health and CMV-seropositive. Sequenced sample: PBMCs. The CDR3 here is CASSARDYGYTF. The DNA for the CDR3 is TGTGCCAGCAGCGCCCGGGACTATGGCTACACCTTC. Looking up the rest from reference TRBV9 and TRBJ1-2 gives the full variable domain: DSGVTQTPKHLITATGQRVTLRCSPRSGDLSVYWYQQSLDQGLQFLIQYYNGEERAKGNILERFSAQQFPDLHSELNLSSLELGDSALYFCASSARDYGYTFGSGTRLTVV.